This record concerns one TCR beta chain sequence. The antigen it recognizes is unknown. No much larger clonotype is one base removed from it; base qualities were not supplied. These data come from a study of blood T cell repertoires in COVID-19 (dated by TCRdb to 2020 to 2022). Context from the whole study: The collaborator samples originated in the United States, Italy and Spain and spanned the acute and convalescent phases of COVID-19. The prospective study material was composed of cDNA or gDNA derived from T cells, B-cell-depleted T cells, or PBMCs. Subjects who had been exposed to COVID-19, were actively infected with it, or had recovered from it provided the deeply sampled blood TCRbeta repertoires that made up the dataset. The repertoires were released in a freely available public database meant as a resource for research on the immune response to SARS-CoV-2. Samples were obtained from the ongoing ImmuneRACE study (first 160 participants) and from about 1,300 subjects provided by 6 global collaborators. Sample metadata almost always included a de-identified subject ID, COVID-19 status, age in years and sex. Where available, HLA class I and class II types were obtained from metadata supplied by the sample provider rather than from assay-based typing. What the work shows at the level of the full study, not this receptor alone: How much clinical and demographic metadata was included differed by source and by participant, and the metadata was provided uncurated.

Trimmed from V: 4 bases; trimmed from J: 7 bases; junction bases lacking a gene match: 13. CDR1 is given as LGHDT and CDR2 as YNNKEL, both from the germline V gene (reference sequence). The CDR3 runs 17 residues from the cysteine to the phenylalanine. CDR3 DNA only is kept here, 51 bases in frame from base 1. The immunoSEQ Assay, a bias-controlled multiplex PCR, was used to amplify TCRbeta CDR3 regions from genomic DNA. As for how the authors treated the data: Within the assay, amplification of reference gene primers was used to estimate how many nucleated cells each sample contained. Sequence reads were collapsed and filtered to measure the absolute abundance of every unique TCRbeta CDR3 rearrangement. For each sample, productive Simpson clonality was calculated by taking the square root of Simpson's diversity index across productive rearrangements. The source is immuneACCESS, and TCRdb retained only in-frame sequences with V and J called. Part of the clones is not carried over; for the studies checked, unresolved V genes explain less than half of this, and the remainder is unexplained. V, J and clone size were drawn from that table, and D and trimming were deduced from the DNA. Within this sample are some 160,000 clones, with approximately 80% of them counted one time only. The top ten clones comprise more than 11% of the sample.

The collaborating institutions used their own protocols to collect whole blood in K2EDTA tubes. For TCRbeta analysis, collaborator samples were shipped as frozen whole blood, as isolated PBMCs, or as DNA extracted from either sample type. The sequenced sample consisted of peripheral blood. The chain joins TRBV3-1 (or the pseudogene TRBV3-2) to TRBJ2-2, with 9 junctional bases fitting TRBD2. This TCR was sampled from a woman older than 75 with acute or convalescent COVID-19. CDR3 loop: CASSPSRGGALDGELFF. The DNA sequence is TGTGCCAGCAGCCCATCTCGCGGGGGGGCCTTGGACGGGGAGCTGTTTTTT.